The 5 T cell receptor beta chains listed next were all sequenced from one sample in a study of blood T cell repertoires in COVID-19. Here immunoSEQ multiplex PCR was the method, and the copy in TCRdb shows in-frame clones only, minus some. The sample consists of about 240,000 clones, around 88% of them appearing once. The specimen sequenced was PBMCs or T cells enriched from blood (not recorded which). The receptors shown here come from a woman in her thirties or forties with acute COVID-19.

The chain recombines TRBV6-5 with TRBJ1-2; perhaps TRBD1 as D (6 bases). The V end lost 8 bases, the J end lost 5 bases, and 21 bases lay between the germline ends. Germline V CDR1 and CDR2: MNHEY, SVGAGI. The CDR3 extends over 15 amino acids. The CDR3 nucleotides are TGTGCCAGCCGGGACATCCGGGTCTTAAGATATGGCTACACCTTC. It codes for CASRDIRVLRYGYTF.

This rearrangement joins TRBV10-3 to TRBJ2-5, with D hard to call. Germline lookup yields CDR1 ENHRY and CDR2 SYGVKD. Trimming left V 0 bases short and J 2 bases short, with 7 bases between. The CDR3 totals 14 residues. The CDR3 nucleotides are TGTGCCATCAGTGAGTCTGGCAAGCAAGAGACCCAGTACTTC. This sequence encodes CAISESGKQETQYF.

The chain carries TRBV29-1 and TRBJ2-5; possibly TRBD2 for D (5 bases). V was shortened by 1 base and J by 3 bases, with 12 bases between the two germline ends. CDR3 length equals 14 residues. Germline CDR1 is SQVTM and CDR2 is ANQGSEA. CDR3 sequence reads: CSVEVPGREETQYF. In DNA form, the CDR3 reads TGCAGCGTTGAAGTGCCGGGAAGGGAAGAGACCCAGTACTTC.

V gene TRBV27 combines with J gene TRBJ1-1, with D hard to call. The CDR3 loop spans 13 amino acids. Germline CDR1 MNHEY, CDR2 SMNVEV (reference sequence). V was shortened by 4 bases and J by 0 bases, with 6 bases between the two germline ends. The CDR3 nucleotides read TGTGCCAGCAGTTCCCAATTGAACACTGAAGCTTTCTTT. The encoded protein is CASSSQLNTEAFF.

The chain has TRBV24-1 and TRBJ2-3, with D uncertain. The CDR3 is 14 residues long. V lost 4 bases and J lost 4, with 11 bases in between. Germline values: CDR1 KGHDR, CDR2 SFDVKD. The CDR3 coding sequence is TGTGCCACCAGTGAGGCTAGTAAGGCAGATACGCAGTATTTT. Its translation: CATSEASKADTQYF.